These T cell receptor beta chains were read from a single sample in a study of cytomegalovirus exposure and HLA in healthy donors. Sequencing was performed with immunoSEQ multiplex PCR; in TCRdb, only in-frame clones are kept and a portion is missing. The table for this sample gives 100,000 to 150,000 clones. The specimen was PBMCs. Source of these receptors: a man aged 18 to 30 in good health and CMV-seronegative. CDR3s include the opening cysteine and the closing phenylalanine or tryptophan. A D gene is named only where the DNA matches it firmly.

15	TRBV5-4	TRBD2	TRBJ2-7	TGTGCCAGCAGCTCGGGACTAGCGGGAATGGGCGAGCAGTACTTC	CASSSGLAGMGEQYF
15	TRBV2	TRBD1	TRBJ2-7	TGTGCCAGCAGTGTCCTGGGACAGGGGATCGGGGAGCAGTACTTC	CASSVLGQGIGEQYF
13	TRBV7-9	TRBD1	TRBJ2-7	TGTGCCAGCAGCCAACAGGGGGCCCACGAGCAGTACTTC	CASSQQGAHEQYF
16	TRBV5-1	TRBD2	TRBJ2-1	TGCGCCAGCAGCTTGGATTATAGCGGGAGGTACAATGAGCAGTTCTTC	CASSLDYSGRYNEQFF
15	TRBV13	-	TRBJ1-1	TGTGCCAGCAGCTCTTTGACCGGGGTGGGCACTGAAGCTTTCTTT	CASSSLTGVGTEAFF
15	TRBV5-5	-	TRBJ2-3	TGTGCCAGCTTCTCTCCTGGCGGGGTGGGAGATACGCAGTATTTT	CASFSPGGVGDTQYF
12	TRBV5-4	-	TRBJ1-2	TGTGCCAGCAGCTCTCCGGGGGGGGGCTACACCTTC	CASSSPGGGYTF
19	TRBV30	TRBD1	TRBJ1-2	TGTGCCTGGAGTTTCAAAAAGCGAACCGGGACAGGGATCATCTATGGCTACACCTTC	CAWSFKKRTGTGIIYGYTF
18	TRBV28	TRBD2	TRBJ2-1	TGTGCCAGCAGCAAAATTACCCGCGGGAGGGCCCAAGGCGATGAGCAGTTCTTC	CASSKITRGRAQGDEQFF
16	TRBV19	-	TRBJ1-4	TGTGCCAGCCCAGGAATATTTCTCGAACGAAATGAAAAACTGTTTTTT	CASPGIFLERNEKLFF
16	TRBV9	-	TRBJ1-6	TGTGCCAGCAGCGTAGGATCGTTACAGGTGAATTCACCCCTCCACTTT	CASSVGSLQVNSPLHF
14	TRBV30	-	TRBJ1-1	TGTGCCTGGAGTCCCCGGAGTGATGGCACTGAAGCTTTCTTT	CAWSPRSDGTEAFF
11	TRBV7-2	-	TRBJ1-1	TGTGCCAGCAGCTTGCAGGGTCCAGCTTTCTTT	CASSLQGPAFF
18	TRBV7-9	TRBD2	TRBJ2-3	TGTGCCAGCAGCTTGACGGGGACTAGCGGGAGGGCGATCGATACGCAGTATTTT	CASSLTGTSGRAIDTQYF
15	TRBV6-5	TRBD1	TRBJ2-2	TGTGCCAGCAGCCGCACAGGGGTTGGCACCGGGGAGCTGTTTTTT	CASSRTGVGTGELFF
14	TRBV6-1	TRBD1	TRBJ1-2	TGTGCCAGCAGCGAGACAGGGGGCGCTTATGGCTACACCTTC	CASSETGGAYGYTF
17	TRBV19	-	TRBJ1-1	TGTGCCAGTAGTATCCAGCCCGGGTCGGGGTCGAACACTGAAGCTTTCTTT	CASSIQPGSGSNTEAFF
18	TRBV29-1	TRBD2	TRBJ2-3	TGCAGCGTTGAGTTTCCCCACCGGCTAGCGGACCCCACAGATACGCAGTATTTT	CSVEFPHRLADPTDTQYF
14	TRBV27	-	TRBJ2-3	TGTGCCAGCAGTTTGGTCGGGAGCCGCGATACGCAGTATTTT	CASSLVGSRDTQYF
12	TRBV2	-	TRBJ2-7	TGTGCCAGCAGTCGGACTCTCTACGAGCAGTACTTC	CASSRTLYEQYF
14	TRBV2	-	TRBJ1-2	TGTGCCAGCAGTGCCCCGGGGGTCAACTATGGCTACACCTTC	CASSAPGVNYGYTF
15	TRBV9	-	TRBJ2-7	TGTGCCAGCAGCGTAGGAGGCAGAACTTCCTACGAGCAGTACTTC	CASSVGGRTSYEQYF
15	TRBV5-1	-	TRBJ2-3	TGCGCCAGCAGCCCCTCGCCCGGAGGCACAGATACGCAGTATTTT	CASSPSPGGTDTQYF
13	TRBV19	TRBD1	TRBJ2-7	TGTGCCAGTACTACAGGGGGCGCCTACGAGCAGTACTTC	CASTTGGAYEQYF
14	TRBV28	-	TRBJ1-5	TGTGCCAGCAGCCCGACTGACTTCAATCAGCCCCAGCATTTT	CASSPTDFNQPQHF
16	TRBV11-2	-	TRBJ1-2	TGTGCCAGCAGCTTAGCCCCCAGGGGACCATCCTATGGCTACACCTTC	CASSLAPRGPSYGYTF
16	TRBV15	TRBD2	TRBJ2-1	TGTGCCACCAGCAGAGATAGGGCGGGAGGGCACCGGGAGCAGTTCTTC	CATSRDRAGGHREQFF
16	TRBV5-5	TRBD1	TRBJ2-2	TGTGCCAGCAGCATTGGGACAGGGAAAGGAACCGGGGAGCTGTTTTTT	CASSIGTGKGTGELFF
13	TRBV25-1	-	TRBJ2-7	TGTGCCAGCAGTGAATATAAGGGGCTGGAGCAGTACTTC	CASSEYKGLEQYF
18	TRBV7-2	-	TRBJ2-6	TGTGCCAGCAGCCACATGGTGCAGGGCATCTCTGGGGCCAACGTCCTGACTTTC	CASSHMVQGISGANVLTF
14	TRBV2	-	TRBJ1-2	TGTGCCAGCAGTAGTACGGGTACGAACTATGGCTACACCTTC	CASSSTGTNYGYTF
13	TRBV19	-	TRBJ1-1	TGTGCCAGTAGTATCACGGTGAACACTGAAGCTTTCTTT	CASSITVNTEAFF
16	TRBV28	-	TRBJ1-3	TGTGCCAGCATCTCACCCAGGGAAAGTGACAGAAACACCATATATTTT	CASISPRESDRNTIYF
15	TRBV6-5	TRBD1	TRBJ2-7	TGTGCCAGCAGTCTCTCAGGACAGGGGTTGGGAGAGCAGTACTTC	CASSLSGQGLGEQYF